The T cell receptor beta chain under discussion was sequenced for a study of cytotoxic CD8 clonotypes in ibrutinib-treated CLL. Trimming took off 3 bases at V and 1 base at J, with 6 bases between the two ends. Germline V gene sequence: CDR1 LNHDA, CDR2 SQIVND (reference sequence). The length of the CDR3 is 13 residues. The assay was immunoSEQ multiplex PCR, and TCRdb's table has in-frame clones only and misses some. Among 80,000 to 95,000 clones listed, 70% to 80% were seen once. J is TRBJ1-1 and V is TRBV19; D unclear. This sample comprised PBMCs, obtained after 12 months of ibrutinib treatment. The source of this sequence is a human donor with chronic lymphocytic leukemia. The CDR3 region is CASSIGQNTEAFF. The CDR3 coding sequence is TGTGCCAGTAGTATCGGCCAGAACACTGAAGCTTTCTTT.